Presented here are 13 T cell receptor beta chains from one specimen sequenced in a study of T cell responses to AZD1222 COVID-19 vaccine. Libraries were prepared by immunoSEQ multiplex PCR; TCRdb keeps only in-frame clonotypes and omits some of them. In the table there are fewer than 130,000 clones, 80% to 95% of which are singletons. Source: peripheral blood, taken 28 days after the second AZD1222 dose. The source is an adult who received the AZD1222 COVID-19 vaccine.

The rearrangement joins TRBV5-1 to TRBJ1-3; D gene ambiguous. V shed 0 bases and J shed 3 bases, with 4 bases lying between them. The CDR3 contains 13 residues. Germline V CDR1 and CDR2: SGHRS, YFSETQ. The CDR3 region is CASSLGRGNTIYF. DNA for the CDR3: TGCGCCAGCAGCTTGGGTCGTGGAAACACCATATATTTT.

This chain connects TRBV29-1 to TRBJ1-2, with no clear D. The germline V gene has CDR1 SQVTM and CDR2 ANQGSEA. V shed 4 bases and J shed 8 bases, with 17 bases lying between them. The CDR3 loop spans 13 amino acids. CDR3 sequence reads: CSVVEREGRGYTF. In DNA form, the CDR3 reads TGCAGCGTTGTAGAAAGGGAGGGTCGCGGCTACACCTTC.

The chain is built from TRBV18 and TRBJ2-5, with TRBD2 identical over 8 bases. The CDR3 sequence is 16 residues long. With V trimmed by 0 bases and J by 5 bases, 8 bases remained unmatched. Germline CDR1 and CDR2: KGHSH and LQKENI. The CDR3 DNA reads TGTGCCAGCTCACCACCGAGCGGGGGAACTTGGGAGACCCAGTACTTC. Translating it yields CASSPPSGGTWETQYF.

The chain recombines TRBV30 with TRBJ2-7, with D maybe TRBD1 (6 bases). Trimming removed 0 bases at V and 0 bases at J, with 18 bases between. The CDR3 spans 17 residues. The V gene's germline CDR1 is GTSNPN and CDR2 SVGIG (reference sequence). In nucleotides, the CDR3 is TGTGCCTGGAGTGTTCGTTTAGGGACAACTCGCTCCTACGAGCAGTACTTC. Translation: CAWSVRLGTTRSYEQYF.

This clone appeared a few times. The genes are TRBV5-4 and TRBJ1-4; 7 bases map to TRBD1. CDR3 size: 14 residues. CDR1 and CDR2 from the germline V gene are SGHNT and YYREEE (reference sequence). Trimming removed 5 bases from V and 7 bases from J; junction bases left unmatched: 8. The CDR3 bases are TGTGCCAGCAGAACCGACAGGGTTAGTGAAAAACTGTTTTTT. As protein: CASRTDRVSEKLFF.

The chain carries TRBV4-2 and TRBJ2-3; D gene unclear. This CDR3 is built from 15 residues. Germline V gene sequence: CDR1 LGHNA, CDR2 YNFKEQ. Trimming shortened V by 0 bases and J by 3 bases, and 10 bases separated the two germline ends. The CDR3: CASSQDFRQTDTQYF. The DNA of the CDR3 is TGTGCCAGCAGCCAAGATTTTAGGCAGACAGATACGCAGTATTTT.

This clone was recorded once. The chain joins TRBV28 to TRBJ1-6; no firm D call. The CDR3 length is 17 residues. Germline V gene data show CDR1 as MDHEN and CDR2 as SYDVKM. With 3 bases removed from V and 0 bases from J, the gap between germline ends came to 12 bases. CDR3 in DNA: TGTGCCAGCAGTTTTTCGGGGTCGAGCTCCTATAATTCACCCCTCCACTTT. Its translation is CASSFSGSSSYNSPLHF.

The rearrangement uses TRBV24-1 and TRBJ2-3, with 7 bases matching TRBD1. The trim removed 4 bases at V and 1 base at J, leaving 4 bases unmatched. CDR1 KGHDR and CDR2 SFDVKD come from the germline V gene. The CDR3 spans 15 residues. This CDR3 is CATSETGMGTDTQYF. Written as DNA, the CDR3 is TGTGCCACCAGTGAGACAGGGATGGGCACAGATACGCAGTATTTT.

The V and J genes are TRBV5-1 and TRBJ2-5, with 7 nucleotides matching TRBD1. Germline assignment: CDR1 SGHRS and CDR2 YFSETQ. With V trimmed by 2 bases and J by 5 bases, 12 bases remained unmatched. The CDR3 runs 16 residues. This CDR3 reads CASSFRGQATWETQYF. In DNA, the CDR3 is TGCGCCAGCAGCTTTCGAGGACAGGCTACGTGGGAGACCCAGTACTTC.

The gene calls are TRBV6-2 or TRBV6-3 and TRBJ1-2, with D possibly being TRBD1 (5 bases). Looked up from germline, CDR1 is MNHEY and CDR2 is SVGEGT. V shed 5 bases and J shed 5 bases, with 12 bases lying between them. CDR3 size: 13 residues. This CDR3 reads CASSNRGGYGYTF. The CDR3 region has the DNA TGTGCCAGCAGTAACCGGGGGGGGTATGGCTACACCTTC.

V and J are TRBV6-6 and TRBJ1-3; D ambiguous. The CDR3 contains 15 residues. Trimming pared 2 bases from V and 0 bases from J, leaving 8 bases between. Germline CDR1 MNHNY, CDR2 SVGAGI (reference sequence). The CDR3 sequence: CASSYSVSSGNTIYF. The CDR3 DNA is TGTGCCAGCAGTTACAGTGTCAGCTCTGGAAACACCATATATTTT.

The CDR3 DNA follows: TGTGCCAGCAGCGCCGGGGGGGCGGGCGAGCAGTACTTC. Protein: CASSAGGAGEQYF. This rearrangement joins TRBV9 to TRBJ2-7, with 8 positions matching TRBD2. The CDR3 consists of 13 residues. Germline trimming cut 3 bases from V and 6 bases from J; bases unmatched to any gene: 5. The germline gives CDR1 SGDLS, CDR2 YYNGEE. Full variable domain (outside the CDR3, taken from reference TRBV9 and TRBJ2-7): DSGVTQTPKHLITATGQRVTLRCSPRSGDLSVYWYQQSLDQGLQFLIQYYNGEERAKGNILERFSAQQFPDLHSELNLSSLELGDSALYFCASSAGGAGEQYFGPGTRLTVT.

The V gene is TRBV28, the J gene TRBJ2-7; 11 bases map to TRBD1. Per germline, CDR1 MDHEN and CDR2 SYDVKM. V lost 4 bases, J lost 9 bases, and 11 bases stayed unmatched. This CDR3 is built from 15 residues. The CDR3 region has the DNA TGTGCCAGCAGTTCCCCGGGACAGGGGGTTGGATGGCAGTACTTC. Translated: CASSSPGQGVGWQYF.